The rows below give T cell receptor beta chains drawn from one sample of a study of T cell repertoires in cytomegalovirus infection. One entry per CDR3 protein, called by TCRdb with MiXCR from the reads. The table has 160,000 or so distinct CDR3 sequences, 20% to 30% seen once. The sequencing input was PBMCs. These receptors came from a human donor in good health (CMV status not recorded). Some clones in this sample may be carry-over from other donors' samples. The CDR3 runs from the conserved cysteine through the conserved F or W. A D gene is named only where the DNA matches it firmly. Clone size is not always given. Where it is, it says once, few, many or a class for expanded clones.

V gene,J gene,clone size,D gene,CDR3 DNA,CDR3 protein
TRBV7-6,TRBJ2-5,many,NA,TGTGCCAGCAGCTTGATCCTACAAGAGACCCAGTACTTC,CASSLILQETQYF
TRBV11-3,TRBJ1-5,NA,TRBD1,TGTGCCAGCAGCTTTCACGGGACAGGGCCTTGGGGACCCCAGCATTTT,CASSFHGTGPWGPQHF
TRBV7-2,TRBJ2-7,many,TRBD2,TGTGCCAGCAGCTTAGTAGCGGGAGGGGGGGAGCAGTACTTC,CASSLVAGGGEQYF
TRBV5-1,TRBJ2-3,few,NA,TGCGCCAGCAGCTTTCTCCGGCAGGGGACCACAGATACGCAGTATTTT,CASSFLRQGTTDTQYF
TRBV25-1,TRBJ2-5,NA,NA,TGTGCCAGCAGTGAACCCCGGGACCCCGGAGGGACCCAGTACTTC,CASSEPRDPGGTQYF
TRBV2,TRBJ2-7,few,TRBD2,TGTGCCAGCAGTGGACCGGGACTAGCGGGGAGCTCCTACGAGCAGTACTTC,CASSGPGLAGSSYEQYF
TRBV3-1,TRBJ1-5,NA,NA,TGTGCCAGCAGCGATGACGGAAGCGGCAATCAGCCCCAGCATTTT,CASSDDGSGNQPQHF
TRBV7-2,TRBJ2-3,many,TRBD2,TGTGCCAGCAGCTTCACCGGGACTAAAGATACGCAGTATTTT,CASSFTGTKDTQYF
TRBV2,TRBJ1-4,NA,NA,TGTGCCAGCAGCCCGGGGCGGGGTAATGAAAAACTGTTTTTT,CASSPGRGNEKLFF
TRBV6-2/TRBV6-3,TRBJ2-1,many,TRBD2,TGTGCCAGCAGTTACTCCGGACTAGCGGGAATCTACAATGAGCAGTTCTTC,CASSYSGLAGIYNEQFF
TRBV6-6,TRBJ2-3,many,TRBD2,TGTGCCAGCAGTTACTCCTCCAGGCGGGGGGCCGTCACAGATACGCAGTATTTT,CASSYSSRRGAVTDTQYF
TRBV9,TRBJ1-2,NA,NA,TGTGCCAGCCAGCGGGCAGCCTATGGCTACACCTTC,CASQRAAYGYTF
TRBV6-6,TRBJ2-7,NA,NA,TGTGCCAGCAGTTATTCATCTCTTTTCAACCACAGGGACCCCTACGAGCAGTACTTC,CASSYSSLFNHRDPYEQYF
TRBV15,TRBJ1-4,many,NA,TGTGCCACCAGCAGAGAGGGGAATGAAAAACTGTTTTTT,CATSREGNEKLFF
TRBV28,TRBJ1-5,few,NA,TGTGCCGGGGGAAAGTATAGCAATCAGCCCCAGCATTTT,CAGGKYSNQPQHF
TRBV7-3,TRBJ2-1,NA,NA,TGTGCCAGCAGCTTAACAGGGGTTGAGCAGTTCTTC,CASSLTGVEQFF
TRBV7-2,TRBJ1-4,many,TRBD1,TGTGCCAGCAGCTTAGGGGGACAGCGGAATGAAAAACTGTTTTTT,CASSLGGQRNEKLFF
TRBV19,TRBJ2-2,few,NA,TGTGCCAGCCAAACAGACTCGAACACCGGGGAGCTGTTTTTT,CASQTDSNTGELFF
TRBV25-1,TRBJ2-2,few,NA,TGTGCCAGCACTCGAGGGGGCGGGGAGCTGTTTTTT,CASTRGGGELFF
TRBV6-2/TRBV6-3,TRBJ1-1,once,NA,TGTGCCAGCATGTTTCTATTGAACACTGAAGCTTTCTTT,CASMFLLNTEAFF
TRBV6-2/TRBV6-3,TRBJ1-1,NA,NA,TGTGCCAGCAGTTACTTAGGCCCTGAAGCTTTCTTT,CASSYLGPEAFF
TRBV6-1,TRBJ1-6,many,TRBD1,TGTGCCAGCAGGCCACGGGACAGGGGGAATTCACCCCTCCACTTT,CASRPRDRGNSPLHF
TRBV7-2,TRBJ1-1,many,NA,TGTGCCAGCAGCTTATATAGGTCAGGACGAATGAACACTGAAGCTTTCTTT,CASSLYRSGRMNTEAFF
TRBV7-9,TRBJ1-2,NA,NA,TGTGCCAGCACCGACGGAACGTCTGGCTATGGCTACACCTTC,CASTDGTSGYGYTF
TRBV7-2,TRBJ2-3,NA,TRBD2,TGTGCCAGCAGTCGGGTAGCGGGAGATACGCAGTATTTT,CASSRVAGDTQYF
TRBV28,TRBJ1-1,many,NA,TGTGCCAGCAGTTTATCATCCGTGAACACTGAAGCTTTCTTT,CASSLSSVNTEAFF
TRBV20-1,TRBJ1-2,few,NA,TGCAGTGCTGCTAACCAGGGCGACTATGGCTACACCTTC,CSAANQGDYGYTF
TRBV7-2,TRBJ2-7,many,NA,TGTGCCAGCAGCTTGACCCGGGACGAGCAGTACTTC,CASSLTRDEQYF
TRBV9,TRBJ2-2,NA,NA,TGTGCCAGCAGCGTGGCGTACACCGGGGAGCTGTTTTTT,CASSVAYTGELFF
TRBV28,TRBJ2-2,NA,TRBD1,TGTGCCAGCAGTTTACACGGACAGGGAGGCACCGGGGAGCTGTTTTTT,CASSLHGQGGTGELFF
TRBV7-2,TRBJ2-2,many,NA,TGTGCCAGCAGCTTAGGTGTAGGACAGCGCGGGGAGCTGTTTTTT,CASSLGVGQRGELFF
TRBV7-3,TRBJ1-1,NA,NA,TGTGCCAGCAGCTTAGGCTGCAGGGGAGCTTTCTTT,CASSLGCRGAFF
TRBV7-2,TRBJ1-2,many,NA,TGTGCCAGCAGCTTAGTTATGGTGGTTGGCTATGGCTACACCTTC,CASSLVMVVGYGYTF
TRBV7-2,TRBJ2-5,many,NA,TGTGCCAGCAGCCCCTCCCGCGGGGGCCAACAAGAGACCCAGTACTTC,CASSPSRGGQQETQYF
TRBV24-1,TRBJ2-4,NA,NA,TGTGCCACCAGTGATGGGAACCGAAACATTCAGTACTTC,CATSDGNRNIQYF